One and the same sample provided the 14 T cell receptor beta chains below, sequenced in a study of CXCR3-negative and CXCR3-positive naive CD8 T cells. The libraries of TRB cDNA were prepared using 5' RACE with UMI labels. TCRdb derives one entry per CDR3 protein from the 5' RACE reads, leaving out DNA. This table holds about 23,000 distinct CDR3 sequences. The sample taken for sequencing was naive CXCR3- CD8+ T cells from blood. Subset meaning: CD45RO-CCR7+CD27+CD95- naive CD8+ T cells lacking CXCR3 (TNR3-). Receptors originate from a human donor in good health. Some clones in this sample may be carry-over from other donors' samples.

The chain links TRBV28 to TRBJ2-7; TCRdb's D gene call, TRBD1, goes unchecked for lack of DNA. The germline V gene has CDR1 MDHEN and CDR2 SYDVKM. The CDR3 has 15 amino acids. The CDR3: CASTMSNGTTYEQYF.

The V and J genes are TRBV10-3 and TRBJ1-3; TCRdb calls TRBD1, which cannot be checked without DNA. The germline gives CDR1 ENHRY, CDR2 SYGVKD. The CDR3 sequence is 16 residues long. CDR3 in amino acids: CAISETGQDSGNTIYF.

This chain connects TRBV6-2 or TRBV6-3 to TRBJ2-7; TCRdb reports TRBD1, a call that lacks DNA to check it against. This CDR3 has 14 residues. CDR1 is MNHEY, CDR2 SVGEGT, per germline. This CDR3 is CASFTGQGFYEQYF.

The chain joins TRBV28 to TRBJ2-1; TCRdb's assignment of TRBD2 cannot be checked, as there is no DNA. CDR1 and CDR2 from the germline V gene are MDHEN and SYDVKM. The CDR3 has 13 amino acids. The CDR3 loop reads CASGDLSYNEQFF.

This sequence joins TRBV7-6 and TRBJ2-1. This CDR3 has 15 residues. Germline V CDR1 and CDR2: SGHVS, FNYEAQ. CDR3 residues: CASSFSRSWGNEQFF.

This chain links TRBV28 with TRBJ2-4; TCRdb's D call of TRBD1 is untestable without DNA. Germline lookup yields CDR1 MDHEN and CDR2 SYDVKM. This CDR3 contains 17 residues. The CDR3 is CASSLATGGPTQNIQYF.

CDR3 protein: CASSQDMADYNEQFF. This chain connects TRBV4-2 to TRBJ2-1. CDR1 and CDR2 (germline): LGHNA, YNFKEQ. This CDR3 is 15 amino acids long.

This sequence joins TRBV5-1 and TRBJ2-1; the D call from TCRdb, TRBD1, cannot be confirmed without DNA. The germline V gene encodes CDR1 SGHRS and CDR2 YFSETQ. The CDR3 totals 16 residues. This CDR3 is CASSSATGGASYEQFF. Drawing the rest from reference TRBV5-1 and TRBJ2-1, the complete variable domain is KAGVTQTPRYLIKTRGQQVTLSCSPISGHRSVSWYQQTPGQGLQFLFEYFSETQRNKGNFPGRFSGRQFSNSRSEMNVSTLELGDSALYLCASSSATGGASYEQFFGPGTRLTVL.

The chain couples TRBV12-3 or TRBV12-4 to TRBJ2-1; TCRdb calls TRBD1, which cannot be checked without DNA. The CDR3 extends over 15 amino acids. This chain's CDR3 is CASSFPGLKDNEQFF.

This rearrangement joins TRBV6-6 to TRBJ2-1; the D call of TRBD2 rests on TCRdb alone, since no DNA is present to check it. CDR1 is MNHNY and CDR2 is SVGAGI in the germline V gene (reference sequence). The CDR3 totals 15 residues. This CDR3 is CASSARLAGFNEQFF.

The chain uses TRBV29-1 and TRBJ1-2; the TCRdb D gene call, TRBD1, has no DNA to confirm it. This CDR3 has 14 amino acids. Germline assignment: CDR1 SQVTM and CDR2 ANQGSEA. The CDR3 here is CSVEETGVNYGYTF.

This sequence joins TRBV9 and TRBJ2-7; the D call from TCRdb, TRBD2, cannot be confirmed without DNA. This CDR3 is built from 16 residues. The V gene's germline CDR1 is SGDLS and CDR2 YYNGEE. The CDR3 is CASSVEGTSGAYEQYF.

The rearrangement links TRBV7-6 to TRBJ2-1; TCRdb's D call of TRBD1 is untestable without DNA. Germline V gene data show CDR1 as SGHVS and CDR2 as FNYEAQ. The CDR3 totals 11 residues. The CDR3 is CASSYTGEQFF.

This chain links TRBV6-5 with TRBJ2-1. The length of the CDR3 is 18 residues. Germline CDR1 MNHEY, CDR2 SVGAGI. This CDR3 reads CASSRSSSDRSSYNEQFF.